This TCR beta chain comes out of a study of cytomegalovirus exposure and HLA in healthy donors. V dropped 4 bases and J dropped 3; count of bases not matched to a gene: 10. Per the germline V gene, CDR1 is SGHDT and CDR2 is YYEEEE. CDR3 length: 17 residues. Primers: 60 Vbeta forward and 13 Jbeta reverse. Under the authors' procedure: Later, about 80 million unique TCR beta chains were counted in an analysis, and 8.5 million to 13 million of them were shared. Some clones are missing from TCRdb's copy, which holds only in-frame ones; the method was immunoSEQ multiplex PCR. That table gives V, J and clone size, and the DNA gave D and trimming. The sample lists some 51,000 clones, approximately 71% occurring once.

Material: PBMCs. This clonotype was obtained from a middle-aged man in good health and CMV-seropositive. The gene calls are TRBV5-6 and TRBJ1-4; 9 nucleotides align to TRBD1. This CDR3 reads CASSHRGPWGANEKLFF. In nucleotides, the CDR3 is TGTGCCAGCAGCCACAGGGGGCCCTGGGGGGCTAATGAAAAACTGTTTTTT.